The sequence of this TCR beta chain was determined in a study of blood T cell repertoires in COVID-19. The CDR3 is 17 amino acids. Germline V gene data show CDR1 as SNHLY and CDR2 as FYNNEI. With 9 bases removed from V and 10 bases from J, the gap between germline ends came to 28 bases. This table comes from immunoSEQ multiplex PCR, and its TCRdb copy is limited to in-frame clones, with some not included. The sample contains approximately 230,000 clones, approximately 86% of which appear only once. The TCR comes from a woman aged 80 or over with active or convalescent COVID-19. The sequenced material came from peripheral blood. V and J are TRBV2 and TRBJ1-6; D might be TRBD1 (6 bases). The CDR3 DNA is TGTGCCAGAAAGCTCCGGGACACCATCCCGACGGGGTCACCCCTCCACTTT. This encodes CARKLRDTIPTGSPLHF.